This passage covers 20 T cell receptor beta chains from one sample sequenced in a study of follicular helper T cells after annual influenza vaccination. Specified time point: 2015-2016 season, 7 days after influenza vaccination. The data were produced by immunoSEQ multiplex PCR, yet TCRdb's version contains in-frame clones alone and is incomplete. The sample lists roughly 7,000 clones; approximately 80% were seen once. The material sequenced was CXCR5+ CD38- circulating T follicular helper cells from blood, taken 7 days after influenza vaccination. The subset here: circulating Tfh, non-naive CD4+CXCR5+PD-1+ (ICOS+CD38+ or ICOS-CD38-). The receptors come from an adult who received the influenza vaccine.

CDR3 coding DNA: TGTGCCAGCAGCGTAGCTATCAATGTGTTCGCAGGGAATGGGGAGCAGTTCTTC. Translating it yields CASSVAINVFAGNGEQFF. V usage is TRBV9 and J usage is TRBJ2-1, with a possible D match to TRBD1 (5 bases). Germline CDR1 and CDR2: SGDLS and YYNGEE. The CDR3 runs 18 residues. V lost 0 bases and J lost 10, with 26 bases in between.

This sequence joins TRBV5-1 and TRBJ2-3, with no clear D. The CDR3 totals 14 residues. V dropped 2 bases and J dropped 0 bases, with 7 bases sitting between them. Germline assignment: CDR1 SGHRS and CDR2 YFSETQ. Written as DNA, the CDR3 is TGCGCCAGCAGCTTTTCCACTAGCACAGATACGCAGTATTTT. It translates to CASSFSTSTDTQYF.

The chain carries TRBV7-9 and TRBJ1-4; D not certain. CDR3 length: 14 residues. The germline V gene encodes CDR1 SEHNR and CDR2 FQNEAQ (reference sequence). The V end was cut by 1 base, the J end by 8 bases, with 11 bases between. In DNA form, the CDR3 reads TGTGCCAGCAGCTTAGGGTCAGACGGCGAAAAACTGTTTTTT. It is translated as CASSLGSDGEKLFF.

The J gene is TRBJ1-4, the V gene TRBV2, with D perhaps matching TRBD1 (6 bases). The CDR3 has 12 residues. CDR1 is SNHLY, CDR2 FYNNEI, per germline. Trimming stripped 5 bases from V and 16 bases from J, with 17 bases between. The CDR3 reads CASSRTARNPFF. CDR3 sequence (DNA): TGTGCCAGCAGTAGGACAGCTCGGAATCCGTTTTTT. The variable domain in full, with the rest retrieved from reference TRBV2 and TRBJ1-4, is EPEVTQTPSHQVTQMGQEVILRCVPISNHLYFYWYRQILGQKVEFLVSFYNNEISEKSEIFDDQFSVERPDGSNFTLKIRSTKLEDSAMYFCASSRTARNPFFGSGTQLSVL.

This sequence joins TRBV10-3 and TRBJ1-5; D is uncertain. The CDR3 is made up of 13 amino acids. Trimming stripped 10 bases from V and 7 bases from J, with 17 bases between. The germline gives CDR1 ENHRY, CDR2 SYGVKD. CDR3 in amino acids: CATTKGMKQPQHF. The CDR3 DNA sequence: TGTGCCACCACTAAAGGGATGAAACAGCCCCAGCATTTT.

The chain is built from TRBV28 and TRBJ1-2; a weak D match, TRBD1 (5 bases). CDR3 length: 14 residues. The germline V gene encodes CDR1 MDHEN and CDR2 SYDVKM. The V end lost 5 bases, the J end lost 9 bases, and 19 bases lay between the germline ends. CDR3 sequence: CASSRAGTKRSYTF. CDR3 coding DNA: TGTGCCAGCAGTCGGGCCGGGACCAAGAGAAGCTACACCTTC.

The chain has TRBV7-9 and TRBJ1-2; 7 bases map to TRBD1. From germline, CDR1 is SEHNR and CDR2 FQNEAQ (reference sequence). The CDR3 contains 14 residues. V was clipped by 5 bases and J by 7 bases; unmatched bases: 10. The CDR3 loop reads CASSPGTDKSGYTF. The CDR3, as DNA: TGTGCCAGCAGCCCCGGGACAGATAAGTCTGGCTACACCTTC. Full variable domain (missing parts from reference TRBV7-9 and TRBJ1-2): DTGVSQNPRHKITKRGQNVTFRCDPISEHNRLYWYRQTLGQGPEFLTYFQNEAQLEKSRLLSDRFSAERPKGSFSTLEIQRTEQGDSAMYLCASSPGTDKSGYTFGSGTRLTVV.

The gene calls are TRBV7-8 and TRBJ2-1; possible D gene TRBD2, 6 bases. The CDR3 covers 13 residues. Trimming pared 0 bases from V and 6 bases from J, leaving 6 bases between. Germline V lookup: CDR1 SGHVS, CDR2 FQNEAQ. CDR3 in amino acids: CASSLARGNEQFF. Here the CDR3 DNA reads TGTGCCAGCAGCTTAGCGCGGGGCAATGAGCAGTTCTTC. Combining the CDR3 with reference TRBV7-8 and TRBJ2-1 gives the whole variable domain GAGVSQSPRYKVAKRGQDVALRCDPISGHVSLFWYQQALGQGPEFLTYFQNEAQLDKSGLPSDRFFAERPEGSVSTLKIQRTQQEDSAVYLCASSLARGNEQFFGPGTRLTVL.

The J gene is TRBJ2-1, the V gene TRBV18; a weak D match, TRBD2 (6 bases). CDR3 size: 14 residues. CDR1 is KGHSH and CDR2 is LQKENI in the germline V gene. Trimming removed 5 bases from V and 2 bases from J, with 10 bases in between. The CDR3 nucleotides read TGTGCCAGCTCATATAGCGGACCCTACAATGAGCAGTTCTTC. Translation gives CASSYSGPYNEQFF.

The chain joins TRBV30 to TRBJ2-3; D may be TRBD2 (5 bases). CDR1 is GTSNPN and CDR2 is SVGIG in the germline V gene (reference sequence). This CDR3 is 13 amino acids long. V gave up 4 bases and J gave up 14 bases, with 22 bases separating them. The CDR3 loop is CAWTPPPRASMYF. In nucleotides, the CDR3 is TGTGCCTGGACCCCCCCACCTCGGGCTAGCATGTATTTT. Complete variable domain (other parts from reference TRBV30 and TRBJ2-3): SQTIHQWPATLVQPVGSPLSLECTVEGTSNPNLYWYRQAAGRGLQLLFYSVGIGQISSEVPQNLSASRPQDRQFILSSKKLLLSDSGFYLCAWTPPPRASMYFGPGTRLTVL.

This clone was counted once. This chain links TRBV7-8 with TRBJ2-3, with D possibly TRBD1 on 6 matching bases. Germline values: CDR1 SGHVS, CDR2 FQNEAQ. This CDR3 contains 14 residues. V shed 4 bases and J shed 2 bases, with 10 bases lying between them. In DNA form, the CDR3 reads TGTGCCAGCAGCTCGTGGGGGCCCACAGATACGCAGTATTTT. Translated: CASSSWGPTDTQYF.

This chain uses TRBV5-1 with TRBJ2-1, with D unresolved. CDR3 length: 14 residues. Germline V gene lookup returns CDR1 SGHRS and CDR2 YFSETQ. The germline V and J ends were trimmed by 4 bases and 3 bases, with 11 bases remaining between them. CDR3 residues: CASSNEANYNEQFF. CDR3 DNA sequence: TGCGCCAGCAGCAACGAAGCGAACTACAATGAGCAGTTCTTC.

CDR3 sequence reads: CASSLWTSSYEQYF. The DNA of the CDR3 is TGTGCCAGCAGCTTATGGACTAGCTCCTACGAGCAGTACTTC. The chain combines TRBV7-2 with TRBJ2-7; 7 nucleotides agree with TRBD2. Germline V gene lookup returns CDR1 SGHTA and CDR2 FQGNSA. The CDR3 spans 14 residues. The V segment lost 2 bases and the J segment 0 bases; nucleotides outside the gene matches: 1.

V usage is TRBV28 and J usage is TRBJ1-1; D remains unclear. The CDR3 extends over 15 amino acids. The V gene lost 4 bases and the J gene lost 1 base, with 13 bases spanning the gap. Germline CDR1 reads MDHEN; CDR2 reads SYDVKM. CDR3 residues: CASSYSASPNTEAFF. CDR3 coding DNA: TGTGCCAGCAGTTACAGCGCTTCTCCGAACACTGAAGCTTTCTTT.

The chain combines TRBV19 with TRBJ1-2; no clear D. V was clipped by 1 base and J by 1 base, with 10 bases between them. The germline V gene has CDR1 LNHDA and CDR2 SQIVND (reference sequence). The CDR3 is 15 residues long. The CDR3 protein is CASSIGARYNYGYTF. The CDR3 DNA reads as TGTGCCAGTAGTATAGGAGCCCGTTATAACTATGGCTACACCTTC.

CDR3 loop: CASSFPPRTVLAKNIQYF. The CDR3 coding sequence is TGTGCCAGCAGTTTCCCCCCCCGGACAGTGCTAGCCAAAAACATTCAGTACTTC. The chain has TRBV28 and TRBJ2-4; D may be TRBD1 (6 bases). Germline V CDR1 and CDR2: MDHEN, SYDVKM. Trimming left V 3 bases short and J 0 bases short, with 18 bases between. The CDR3 has 18 residues.

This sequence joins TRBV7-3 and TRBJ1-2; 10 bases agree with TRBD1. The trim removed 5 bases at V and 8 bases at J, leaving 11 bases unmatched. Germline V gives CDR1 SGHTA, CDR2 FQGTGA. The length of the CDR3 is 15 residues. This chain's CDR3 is CASSLRTGGDGGYTF. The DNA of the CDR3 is TGTGCCAGCAGCCTAAGGACAGGGGGTGACGGCGGCTACACCTTC.

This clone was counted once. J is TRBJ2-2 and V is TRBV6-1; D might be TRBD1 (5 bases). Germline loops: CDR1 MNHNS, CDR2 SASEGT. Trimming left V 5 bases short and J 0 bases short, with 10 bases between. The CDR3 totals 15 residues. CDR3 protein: CASSPRVANTGELFF. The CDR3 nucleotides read TGTGCCAGCAGTCCCAGGGTCGCGAACACCGGGGAGCTGTTTTTT.

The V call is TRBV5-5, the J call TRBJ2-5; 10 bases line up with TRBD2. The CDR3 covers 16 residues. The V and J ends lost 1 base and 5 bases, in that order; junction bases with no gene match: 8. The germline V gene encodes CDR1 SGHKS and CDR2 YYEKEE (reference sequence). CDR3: CASSLNPSGSGETQYF. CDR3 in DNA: TGTGCCAGCAGCTTGAATCCTAGCGGGAGTGGGGAGACCCAGTACTTC.

The CDR3, as DNA: TGTGCCAGCAGTTTAGGTCTCGCGGGTGAGCAGTTCTTC. Encoded protein: CASSLGLAGEQFF. The V call is TRBV27, the J call TRBJ2-1, with a possible D match to TRBD2 (5 bases). Trimming removed 2 bases from V and 9 bases from J, with 11 bases in between. Germline CDR1 is MNHEY and CDR2 is SMNVEV (reference sequence). The CDR3 totals 13 residues.